This TCR beta chain was identified in a study of blood T cell repertoires in COVID-19 (dated by TCRdb to 2019 to 2021). For the study in its entirety: Samples covering the acute and convalescent phases of COVID-19 were provided by collaborators in the United States, Italy and Spain. HLA class I and class II types, where available, came from metadata supplied by the sample provider rather than from assay-based typing. The repertoires were released in a freely available public database intended as a resource for research on the immune response to SARS-CoV-2. The dataset comprised deeply sampled blood TCRbeta repertoires from subjects exposed to, actively infected with, or recovered from COVID-19. The sample metadata nearly always contained a de-identified subject ID, COVID-19 status, age in years and sex. The material from the prospective study consisted of cDNA or gDNA derived from T cells, B-cell-depleted T cells, or PBMCs. Samples came from the ongoing ImmuneRACE study (first 160 participants) plus 1,254 subjects from 6 global collaborators. The paper as a whole reports these results and caveats: The quantity of clinical and demographic metadata differed by source and by participant and was supplied without curation.

Participants in the prospective study were enrolled through a virtual design, were aged about 18 to 100 years, and lived in approximately 25 United States geographic areas. In the prospective study, cohorts were assigned on the basis of participant-reported clinical history obtained from a screening survey and a study questionnaire. In the prospective study, whole blood, serum and a nasopharyngeal or oropharyngeal swab were collected from each participant by mobile phlebotomists. Additional blood draws and questionnaires over an approximately 2-month period could optionally be provided by prospective study participants. Blood samples from the prospective study were shipped frozen or at room temperature prior to DNA extraction. Remarks on this clone: Its antigen is not yet known. Nothing much larger sits one base from this clone, and base qualities are not available.

The V end loses 5 bases and the J end loses 4 bases, and a stretch of 8 bases separates them. Reading from cysteine to phenylalanine, the CDR3 counts 12 amino acids. This entry keeps only the CDR3 DNA: 36 bases, framed from base 1. TCRbeta CDR3 regions were amplified from genomic DNA by means of the immunoSEQ Assay, a bias-controlled multiplex PCR. The authors processed their data as follows. The number of nucleated cells in each sample was estimated from the amplification of reference gene primers within the assay. To quantify the absolute abundance of each unique TCRbeta CDR3 rearrangement, sequence reads were collapsed and filtered. Productive Simpson clonality was computed per sample as the square root of Simpson's diversity index over productive rearrangements. TCRdb carries this immuneACCESS record with in-frame sequences only. Its versions omit some clonotypes, under half of them owing to an unresolved V gene in the studies checked, with the rest unexplained. V and J calls plus clone size are reproduced from that table; the DNA served to infer D and trimming. The sample table contains roughly 190,000 clones; only one count was recorded for more than 65% of them. Jointly, the top ten make up about 17% of the sample.

The sequenced sample was PBMCs or T cells enriched from blood (not recorded which). Recombination linked TRBV23-1 to TRBJ2-5; tentative D gene TRBD2, with 5 bases matching. TRBV23-1 is classed as an ORF, of uncertain function. This TCR was sampled from a woman between 50 and 59 years old with acute COVID-19. The CDR3 corresponds to CASSDEGETQYF. The bases read TGCGCCAGCAGTGACGAGGGAGAGACCCAGTACTTC.